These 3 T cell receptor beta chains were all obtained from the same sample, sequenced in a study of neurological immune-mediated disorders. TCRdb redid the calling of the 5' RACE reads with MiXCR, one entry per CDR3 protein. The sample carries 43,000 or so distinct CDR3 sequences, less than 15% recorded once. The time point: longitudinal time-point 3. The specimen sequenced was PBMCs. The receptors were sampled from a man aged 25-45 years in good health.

In nucleotides, the CDR3 is TGTGCCACCTTCAGAGCGGGGGGGAATGAGCAGTTCTTC. Residues: CATFRAGGNEQFF. The gene calls are TRBV25-1 and TRBJ2-1, with 10 bases that match TRBD2. Per the germline V gene, CDR1 is MGHDK and CDR2 is SYGVNS. Losses at the gene ends were 10 bases for V and 7 bases for J; bases not matched to a gene: 7. The CDR3 totals 13 residues.

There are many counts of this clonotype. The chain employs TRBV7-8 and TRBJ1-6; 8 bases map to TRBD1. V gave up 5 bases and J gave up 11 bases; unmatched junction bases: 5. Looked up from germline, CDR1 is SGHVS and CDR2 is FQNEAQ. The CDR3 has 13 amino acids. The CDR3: CASSQGQGPPLHF. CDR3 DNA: TGTGCCAGCAGCCAAGGACAGGGTCCACCCCTCCACTTT.

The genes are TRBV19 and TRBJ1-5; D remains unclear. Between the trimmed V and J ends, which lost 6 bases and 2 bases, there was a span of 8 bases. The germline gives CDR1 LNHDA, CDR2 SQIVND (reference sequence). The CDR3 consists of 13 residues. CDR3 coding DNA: TGTGCCAGTAGGGACGCTGGCAATCAGCCCCAGCATTTT. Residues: CASRDAGNQPQHF.